In its sample, the clone carrying this TCR beta chain was seen a few times. This sample is part of a study of regulatory T cells in long-lasting Graves disease. Relying on iRepertoire HTBI primers and Arm-PCR of CDR3 regions, the team built TCR beta libraries. Using its own MiXCR run on the multiplex PCR reads, TCRdb lists one record per CDR3 protein. Altogether about 420,000 distinct CDR3 sequences are present, over 15% being singletons, with the ten largest covering about 23%. Described time point: newly diagnosed GD, antithyroid drugs for less than 3 months. The TCR library was prepared using RNA isolated from PBMCs. Looked up from germline, CDR1 is SNHLY and CDR2 is FYNNEI. With 0 bases removed from V and 15 bases from J, the gap between germline ends came to 13 bases. This CDR3 is built from 12 residues. The data were also submitted as part of a second study, on T cells in Graves' hyperthyroidism and ophthalmopathy.

This clonotype was obtained from a woman aged 18 to 35 with Graves disease. The sequencing here drew on peripheral blood mononuclear cells (PBMCs), taken at new diagnosis, from a patient treated with antithyroid drugs. This sequence joins TRBV2 and TRBJ2-3; D uncertain. The CDR3 sequence is CASSEALLPQYF. Here the CDR3 DNA reads TGTGCCAGCAGTGAAGCGCTATTACCCCAATATTTT.